A single sample is the source of the 18 T cell receptor beta chains below, sequenced in a study of shared clonotypes between healthy human individuals. Repertoires were generated with immunoSEQ multiplex PCR, while TCRdb's copy carries only in-frame clones and drops some. This table holds approximately 1.4 million clones, 95% to 99% found once. The sample was naive CD4+ T cells sorted from blood. The subset denotes: CD45RA+ positively selected. These receptors all stem from a man under 40 in good health.

V and J are TRBV11-2 and TRBJ2-7; no clear D. CDR1 is SGHAT, CDR2 FQNNGV, per germline. Between the trimmed V and J ends, which lost 0 bases and 7 bases, there was a span of 10 bases. There are 13 residues in the CDR3. The CDR3 nucleotides read TGTGCCAGCAGCTTAGATCCGATGGGTGAGCAGTACTTC. Residues: CASSLDPMGEQYF. Full variable domain (remainder filled in from reference TRBV11-2 and TRBJ2-7): EAGVAQSPRYKIIEKRQSVAFWCNPISGHATLYWYQQILGQGPKLLIQFQNNGVVDDSQLPKDRFSAERLKGVDSTLKIQPAKLEDSAVYLCASSLDPMGEQYFGPGTRLTVT.

Of note for this clone: The sample carries other DNA sequences with the same CDR3. V gene TRBV5-1 combines with J gene TRBJ2-2; D not certain. This CDR3 has 15 residues. Trimming took 0 bases from V and 2 from J, leaving 8 bases between them. The germline V gene encodes CDR1 SGHRS and CDR2 YFSETQ. Here the CDR3 DNA reads TGCGCCAGCAGCTTGGCGGGTCCCAACACCGGGGAGCTGTTTTTT. Its translation: CASSLAGPNTGELFF.

The chain uses TRBV6-5 and TRBJ2-1; 14 nucleotides line up with TRBD2. Looked up from germline, CDR1 is MNHEY and CDR2 is SVGAGI. V dropped 3 bases and J dropped 8; count of bases not matched to a gene: 6. This CDR3 is built from 16 residues. CDR3 in amino acids: CASSYIGTSGSYEQFF. In DNA, the CDR3 is TGTGCCAGCAGTTATATTGGGACTAGCGGGAGCTATGAGCAGTTCTTC.

The V and J genes are TRBV5-1 and TRBJ2-2; D is undetermined. The V end lost 0 bases, the J end lost 8 bases, and 5 bases lay between the germline ends. Germline V gene data show CDR1 as SGHRS and CDR2 as YFSETQ. CDR3 length: 12 residues. The CDR3 loop is CASSLAPGELFF. The DNA for the CDR3 is TGCGCCAGCAGCTTGGCCCCAGGGGAGCTGTTTTTT.

The chain is built from TRBV5-1 and TRBJ1-2, with a possible D match to TRBD1 (6 bases). V was shortened by 3 bases and J by 8 bases, with 20 bases between the two germline ends. The length of the CDR3 is 15 residues. The V gene's germline CDR1 is SGHRS and CDR2 YFSETQ. The CDR3 sequence: CASSSPEDRLGGYTF. The DNA of the CDR3 is TGCGCCAGCAGCTCCCCCGAGGACAGATTGGGCGGCTACACCTTC. The full variable domain, its missing parts supplied by reference TRBV5-1 and TRBJ1-2, is KAGVTQTPRYLIKTRGQQVTLSCSPISGHRSVSWYQQTPGQGLQFLFEYFSETQRNKGNFPGRFSGRQFSNSRSEMNVSTLELGDSALYLCASSSPEDRLGGYTFGSGTRLTVV.

The gene calls are TRBV27 and TRBJ2-5; TRBD1 or TRBD2 may be the D gene (6 bases each). The CDR3 is made up of 14 amino acids. The germline V and J ends were trimmed by 6 bases and 5 bases, with 16 bases remaining between them. The germline V gene has CDR1 MNHEY and CDR2 SMNVEV (reference sequence). The CDR3 bases are TGTGCCAGCAGGGTGCACGGGGGCAAGGAGACCCAGTACTTC. This codes for CASRVHGGKETQYF.

This chain uses TRBV19 with TRBJ1-1; D possibly corresponds to TRBD1 (6 bases). V was pared by 7 bases and J by 5 bases, with 8 bases between. The V gene's germline CDR1 is LNHDA and CDR2 SQIVND (reference sequence). This CDR3 comprises 11 residues. As DNA, the CDR3 is TGTGCCAGTACAGGGGCGACTGAAGCTTTCTTT. Translated: CASTGATEAFF.

The chain recombines TRBV28 with TRBJ2-7, with 10 bases matching TRBD1. The CDR3 is made up of 17 amino acids. V lost 5 bases to trimming and J lost 6 bases; unmatched junction nucleotides: 16. The germline gives CDR1 MDHEN, CDR2 SYDVKM. CDR3 loop: CASSHLSLDRGQAEQYF. The CDR3 DNA reads as TGTGCCAGCAGTCATTTATCCCTCGACAGGGGGCAGGCCGAGCAGTACTTC. Complete variable domain (other parts from reference TRBV28 and TRBJ2-7): DVKVTQSSRYLVKRTGEKVFLECVQDMDHENMFWYRQDPGLGLRLIYFSYDVKMKEKGDIPEGYSVSREKKERFSLILESASTNQTSMYLCASSHLSLDRGQAEQYFGPGTRLTVT.

The V and J genes are TRBV25-1 and TRBJ2-2; possible D gene TRBD1, 5 bases. The CDR3 contains 15 residues. Germline CDR1 and CDR2: MGHDK and SYGVNS. Between the trimmed V and J ends, which lost 6 bases and 6 bases, there was a span of 17 bases. The CDR3 DNA is TGTGCCAGCAGACACCAAGGACATCCCCCCGGGGAGCTGTTTTTT. Encoded protein: CASRHQGHPPGELFF.

This clone was counted once. Other DNA sequences in the same sample also yield this CDR3. The chain carries TRBV28 and TRBJ1-4; D gene unclear. The length of the CDR3 is 13 residues. CDR1 and CDR2 from the germline V gene are MDHEN and SYDVKM. V lost 3 bases, J lost 2 bases, and 4 bases lay in between. The CDR3 DNA reads TGTGCCAGCAGTTTCAGTACTAATGAAAAACTGTTTTTT. It encodes CASSFSTNEKLFF.

The chain carries TRBV5-5 and TRBJ2-7; no firm D call. CDR1 and CDR2 (germline): SGHKS, YYEKEE (reference sequence). V lost 3 bases and J 5 bases, leaving 12 bases between the germline ends. CDR3 length equals 13 residues. The CDR3 coding sequence is TGTGCCAGCAGCTCCCGTGGTCCCAACGAGCAGTACTTC. It yields the protein CASSSRGPNEQYF.

The chain has TRBV7-9 and TRBJ1-2; TRBD1 agrees at 7 bases. The CDR3 extends over 15 amino acids. Losses at the gene ends were 1 base for V and 8 bases for J; bases not matched to a gene: 10. CDR1 and CDR2 (germline): SEHNR, FQNEAQ (reference sequence). The DNA of the CDR3 is TGTGCCAGCAGCTTAGAGGTTACAGGGGATGAGGGCTACACCTTC. Its protein is CASSLEVTGDEGYTF.

In this sample, this clone turned up once. This chain connects TRBV2 to TRBJ2-1; 10 bases map to TRBD2. The CDR3 consists of 13 residues. Trimming at V came to 2 bases and at J to 8 bases, leaving 0 bases not matched to a gene. The germline CDR1 and CDR2 sequences are SNHLY and FYNNEI. Written as DNA, the CDR3 is TGTGCCAGCAGTGAAACTAGCGGGGATGAGCAGTTCTTC. It is translated as CASSETSGDEQFF. The full variable domain, with the rest looked up from reference TRBV2 and TRBJ2-1, is EPEVTQTPSHQVTQMGQEVILRCVPISNHLYFYWYRQILGQKVEFLVSFYNNEISEKSEIFDDQFSVERPDGSNFTLKIRSTKLEDSAMYFCASSETSGDEQFFGPGTRLTVL.

In this sample, this clone turned up once. Other DNA sequences in this specimen translate into the identical CDR3. This chain uses TRBV5-1 with TRBJ2-2; 8 bases map to TRBD2. CDR1 and CDR2 from the germline V gene are SGHRS and YFSETQ. V trimming: 4 bases; J trimming: 5 bases; junction bases outside the gene matches: 4. The CDR3 is 14 amino acids. The CDR3 region is CASSVSGNTGELFF. As DNA, the CDR3 is TGCGCCAGCAGCGTTAGCGGGAATACCGGGGAGCTGTTTTTT.

The chain combines TRBV6-1 with TRBJ2-7; 7 nucleotides agree with TRBD2. CDR3 length: 12 residues. Germline trimming cut 7 bases from V and 4 bases from J; bases unmatched to any gene: 4. The germline V gene has CDR1 MNHNS and CDR2 SASEGT. The DNA for the CDR3 is TGTGCCAGCACCCCAGCGGGGTACGAGCAGTACTTC. It encodes CASTPAGYEQYF.

This chain uses TRBV10-3 with TRBJ2-7, with D tentatively TRBD1 (6 bases). Per germline, CDR1 ENHRY and CDR2 SYGVKD. The ends were cut back, 3 bases at V and 3 bases at J, with 9 bases in the middle. The CDR3 has 13 residues. CDR3 nucleotide sequence: TGTGCCATCAGTGACCAGACAGGCTACGAGCAGTACTTC. It is translated as CAISDQTGYEQYF.

In regard to this clone: An end of the junction does not agree with germline; a read error may underlie this. This chain links TRBV7-7 with TRBJ2-2; 8 nucleotides align to TRBD1. The germline CDR1 and CDR2 sequences are SSHAT and FNYEAQ (reference sequence). The CDR3 sequence is 17 residues long. The CDR3 loop is CASSWTGKVTNTGELFF. The CDR3 DNA reads as TGTGCTAGCAGCTGGACAGGGAAGGTAACGAACACCGGGGAGCTGTTTTTT.

The rearrangement uses TRBV5-1 and TRBJ2-1; unclear D gene. There are 16 residues in the CDR3. V lost 0 bases to trimming and J lost 0 bases, with 10 bases between them. Germline-derived CDR1 and CDR2 are SGHRS and YFSETQ. The DNA for the CDR3 is TGCGCCAGCAGCTTGGAAATCGGTTTCTCCTACAATGAGCAGTTCTTC. It yields the protein CASSLEIGFSYNEQFF.